This T cell receptor beta chain comes out of a study of blood T cell repertoires in COVID-19. On the study more broadly: Sources were T cells, B-cell-depleted T cells, or PBMCs; the material itself was cDNA or gDNA.

Measured with immunoSEQ multiplex PCR; TCRdb has only the in-frame clones, and not every one. In the table there are 70,000 or so clones, roughly 89% of which are singletons. Trimming pared 3 bases from V and 7 bases from J, leaving 10 bases between. Germline loops: CDR1 DFQATT, CDR2 SNEGSKA (reference sequence). The CDR3 contains 12 residues. The specimen sequenced was peripheral blood. The V and J genes are TRBV20-1 and TRBJ1-5, with a possible D match to TRBD1 (5 bases). The receptor was derived from a human donor in a cohort sampled during active COVID-19. In nucleotides, the CDR3 is TGCAGTGCTAGTGCGGGGGTCCAGCCCCAGCATTTT. Translated: CSASAGVQPQHF.